Each of the 19 T cell receptor beta chains below was sequenced from the same sample in a study of shared clonotypes between healthy human individuals. The method was immunoSEQ multiplex PCR; TCRdb's version includes in-frame clones alone and lacks a portion of them. The sample holds approximately 1,500,000 clones, 98% seen once. The sample comprised naive CD4+ T cells sorted from blood. The sample's subset: CD45RA+ positively selected. Receptors were obtained from a man aged 25 to 40 in good health.

This chain joins TRBV7-9 and TRBJ1-4, with 7 bases matching TRBD1. The V and J ends lost 5 bases and 8 bases, in that order; junction bases with no gene match: 11. Germline CDR1 SEHNR, CDR2 FQNEAQ (reference sequence). The CDR3 runs 15 residues. This CDR3 is CASSKDRVLGEKLFF. CDR3 bases: TGTGCCAGCAGCAAAGACAGGGTTCTTGGCGAAAAACTGTTTTTT.

The chain uses TRBV15 and TRBJ2-1; D is possibly TRBD1 (6 bases). The CDR3 totals 11 residues. CDR1 is LNHNV, CDR2 YYDKDF, per germline (reference sequence). V lost 3 bases, J lost 11 bases, and 8 bases lay in between. This CDR3 is CATSSGTKQFF. The CDR3 region has the DNA TGTGCCACCAGCAGTGGGACAAAGCAGTTCTTC. Using reference TRBV15 and TRBJ2-1 for the parts outside the CDR3, the full variable domain is DAMVIQNPRYQVTQFGKPVTLSCSQTLNHNVMYWYQQKSSQAPKLLFHYYDKDFNNEADTPDNFQSRRPNTSFCFLDIRSPGLGDTAMYLCATSSGTKQFFGPGTRLTVL.

The chain combines TRBV28 with TRBJ2-5; D call uncertain. Germline CDR1 reads MDHEN; CDR2 reads SYDVKM. Trimming stripped 7 bases from V and 4 bases from J, with 16 bases between. There are 14 residues in the CDR3. CDR3 amino acids: CASTGTAPRETQYF. The CDR3 nucleotides read TGTGCCAGCACAGGCACAGCCCCTAGAGAGACCCAGTACTTC.

The V call is TRBV21-1, the J call TRBJ2-3; the table gives TRBD2 as D, unverified against the DNA. TRBV21-1 is an annotated pseudogene. The CDR3 extends over 17 amino acids. CDR3 sequence reads: CASSKGRSDSSTDTQYF. CDR3 nucleotides: TGTGCCAGCAGCAAAGGGCGATCCGACTCTAGCACAGATACGCAGTATTTT.

This rearrangement joins TRBV11-2 to TRBJ2-7; the D gene is possibly TRBD2 (6 bases). The V and J ends lost 5 bases and 1 base respectively, with 9 bases between them. The CDR3 has 13 amino acids. Germline V gene lookup returns CDR1 SGHAT and CDR2 FQNNGV. As DNA, the CDR3 is TGTGCCAGCAGCCGGGAGCGGTCCTACGAGCAGTACTTC. It is translated as CASSRERSYEQYF.

The genes are TRBV5-4 and TRBJ1-1; 9 nucleotides match TRBD1. CDR1 SGHNT and CDR2 YYREEE come from the germline V gene (reference sequence). The CDR3 contains 16 residues. V lost 4 bases, J lost 5 bases, and 12 bases stayed unmatched. The DNA of the CDR3 is TGTGCCAGCAGCGGTTACAGGGGGCTCAAGGATACTGAAGCTTTCTTT. Encoded protein: CASSGYRGLKDTEAFF. The entire variable domain, with the rest obtained from reference TRBV5-4 and TRBJ1-1, is as follows: ETGVTQSPTHLIKTRGQQVTLRCSSQSGHNTVSWYQQALGQGPQFIFQYYREEENGRGNFPPRFSGLQFPNYSSELNVNALELDDSALYLCASSGYRGLKDTEAFFGQGTRLTVV.

The V gene is TRBV29-1, the J gene TRBJ2-7; 9 positions match TRBD1. With V trimmed by 5 bases and J by 0 bases, 11 bases remained unmatched. This CDR3 comprises 16 residues. Germline V gene data show CDR1 as SQVTM and CDR2 as ANQGSEA. As DNA, the CDR3 is TGCAGCGTTTCGAAAAGGGACAGGGACGGCTCCTACGAGCAGTACTTC. Translated: CSVSKRDRDGSYEQYF.

This clone is a singleton in its sample. The CDR3 is CASSLDLADLSEAFF. The CDR3 DNA is TGTGCCAGCAGCTTGGATTTAGCGGACCTCTCTGAAGCTTTCTTT. This chain joins TRBV5-4 and TRBJ1-1; D is ambiguous. This CDR3 is 15 amino acids long. Looked up from germline, CDR1 is SGHNT and CDR2 is YYREEE (reference sequence). V lost 0 bases and J lost 6, with 15 bases in between.

The rearrangement joins TRBV5-4 to TRBJ2-5, with 10 positions matching TRBD2. V was pared by 4 bases and J by 5 bases, with 14 bases of the junction left unmatched. The CDR3 runs 17 residues. Germline CDR1 SGHNT, CDR2 YYREEE (reference sequence). The CDR3 here is CASSLGFSSGRGETQYF. The CDR3 DNA is TGTGCCAGCAGCCTGGGGTTTTCGAGCGGGAGGGGGGAGACCCAGTACTTC.

CDR3 nucleotide sequence: TGCGCCAGCAGCTCCCGTGTTGTGGAGCAGTACTTC. As protein: CASSSRVVEQYF. This chain joins TRBV4-1 and TRBJ2-7; D gene unclear. Germline V gene sequence: CDR1 MGHRA, CDR2 YSYEKL. The CDR3 consists of 12 residues. Trimming took 5 bases from V and 7 from J, leaving 12 bases between them.

The rearrangement joins TRBV5-6 to TRBJ2-1, with D maybe TRBD2 (5 bases). This CDR3 spans 19 amino acids. V gave up 0 bases and J gave up 0 bases, with 19 bases separating them. CDR1 is SGHDT, CDR2 YYEEEE, per germline. The CDR3 protein is CASSLVGGGAASSYNEQFF. CDR3 in DNA: TGTGCCAGCAGCTTGGTCGGTGGAGGAGCGGCGAGCTCCTACAATGAGCAGTTCTTC.

The rearrangement links TRBV19 to TRBJ2-7; TRBD2 matches 12 bases. Germline V gene data show CDR1 as LNHDA and CDR2 as SQIVND (reference sequence). This CDR3 has 16 residues. V shed 1 base, J shed 6 bases, and the junction held 7 bases outside the gene matches. The DNA of the CDR3 is TGTGCCAGTAGTATAGTGACGACTAGCGGGAGAGCCGAGCAGTACTTC. Amino acid sequence: CASSIVTTSGRAEQYF.

CDR3 loop: CASSTGTGNEKLFF. For the CDR3, the DNA is TGTGCCAGCAGCACCGGGACAGGGAATGAAAAACTGTTTTTT. The chain joins TRBV25-1 to TRBJ1-4, with 9 bases aligning to TRBD1. CDR3 length: 14 residues. The germline V gene encodes CDR1 MGHDK and CDR2 SYGVNS. V lost 6 bases to trimming and J lost 5 bases; unmatched junction nucleotides: 4.

The CDR3 coding sequence is TGTGCCAGCAGCCCAAGACATTACGAGCAGTACTTC. It encodes CASSPRHYEQYF. The chain is built from TRBV11-3 and TRBJ2-7; D call uncertain. V lost 5 bases to trimming and J lost 4 bases, with 9 bases between them. The CDR3 contains 12 residues. The germline V gene encodes CDR1 SGHNT and CDR2 YENEEA.

The gene calls are TRBV18 and TRBJ2-5, with 8 nucleotides matching TRBD2. CDR1 and CDR2 (germline): KGHSH, LQKENI. The CDR3 consists of 15 residues. V lost 6 bases, J lost 5 bases, and 11 bases stayed unmatched. CDR3 sequence: CASSQQREYRETQYF. CDR3 sequence (DNA): TGTGCCAGCTCCCAACAGCGGGAGTATCGGGAGACCCAGTACTTC.

This sequence joins TRBV5-4 and TRBJ2-7, with no clear D. V was shortened by 4 bases and J by 0 bases, with 8 bases between the two germline ends. CDR3 length equals 13 residues. Per the germline V gene, CDR1 is SGHNT and CDR2 is YYREEE (reference sequence). The CDR3 DNA reads as TGTGCCAGCAGCGTGGGGAACTCCTACGAGCAGTACTTC. This sequence encodes CASSVGNSYEQYF.

This chain uses TRBV9 with TRBJ2-1, with 10 bases identical to TRBD2. The J segment lost 10 bases and the V segment lost 4 bases, leaving 8 bases of the junction unmatched. The CDR3 is 14 residues long. Germline V gene data show CDR1 as SGDLS and CDR2 as YYNGEE. The CDR3 DNA sequence: TGTGCCAGCAGCTTGGGACTAGCGAGGGAAGAGCAGTTCTTC. This encodes CASSLGLAREEQFF.

The V call is TRBV5-1, the J call TRBJ2-7; 10 bases align to TRBD1. Germline lookup yields CDR1 SGHRS and CDR2 YFSETQ. The CDR3 has 14 residues. The J segment lost 6 bases and the V segment lost 4 bases, leaving 7 bases of the junction unmatched. CDR3 sequence reads: CASSPRDRGSEQYF. The CDR3 nucleotides read TGCGCCAGCAGCCCCCGGGACAGGGGTTCCGAGCAGTACTTC.

For this clone: Other nucleotide sequences from this sample produce the same CDR3. The V and J genes are TRBV9 and TRBJ2-7; perhaps TRBD1 as D (5 bases). There are 13 residues in the CDR3. The V gene lost 0 bases and the J gene lost 6 bases, with 10 bases spanning the gap. Germline V gene data show CDR1 as SGDLS and CDR2 as YYNGEE. The CDR3 reads CASSVVGVGEQYF. The DNA of the CDR3 is TGTGCCAGCAGCGTAGTAGGGGTGGGCGAGCAGTACTTC.